The entry below describes one TCR beta chain. The antigen remains unidentified. The source of the sample is a study of T-cell reconstitution after alpha-beta-depleted transplantation in children. Study observations and caveats: Expanded graft clones, several hundred of them, were reportedly the source of alpha-beta T cells about two months after transplant. High day-60 TCRbeta diversity in some patients came from surviving recipient T cells and thymic progenitors. The main origin of T-cell counts and diversity one year after transplant was newly produced T cells.

Trimming shortened V by 2 bases and J by 0 bases, and 8 bases separated the two germline ends. Germline lookup yields CDR1 MGHRA and CDR2 YSYEKL. There are 15 residues in the CDR3. Unique molecular identifiers were incorporated during preparation of the TCRbeta library. TCRdb used MiXCR to reprocess the PCR reads, holding one entry per CDR3 protein. The sample records roughly 110,000 distinct CDR3 sequences, 10% being singletons. Sequencing was performed on PBMCs, taken before TCRalphabeta/CD19-depleted stem cell transplant. The rearrangement uses TRBV4-1 and TRBJ2-1; D uncertain. The TCR was taken from a boy under 10 years old with acute lymphoblastic leukemia, due to receive a stem cell transplant. The CDR3 coding sequence is TGCGCCAGCAGCCAATACTCGGGCTCCTACAATGAGCAGTTCTTC. Translated, it gives CASSQYSGSYNEQFF.